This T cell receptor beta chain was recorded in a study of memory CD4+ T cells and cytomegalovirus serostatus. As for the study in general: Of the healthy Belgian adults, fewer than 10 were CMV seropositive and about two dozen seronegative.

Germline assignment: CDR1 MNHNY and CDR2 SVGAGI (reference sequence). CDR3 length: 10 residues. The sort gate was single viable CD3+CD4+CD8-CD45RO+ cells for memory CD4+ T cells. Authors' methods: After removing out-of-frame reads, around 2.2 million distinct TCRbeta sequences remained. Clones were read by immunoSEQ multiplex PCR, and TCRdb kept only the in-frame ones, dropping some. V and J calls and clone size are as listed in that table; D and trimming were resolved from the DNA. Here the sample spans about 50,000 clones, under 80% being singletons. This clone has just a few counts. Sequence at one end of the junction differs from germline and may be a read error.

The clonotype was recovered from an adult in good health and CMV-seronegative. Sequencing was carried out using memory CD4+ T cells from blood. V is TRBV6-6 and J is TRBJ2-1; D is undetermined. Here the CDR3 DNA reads TGTGCCAGCAGTTACGATCGGATAGTCTTC. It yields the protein CASSYDRIVF.